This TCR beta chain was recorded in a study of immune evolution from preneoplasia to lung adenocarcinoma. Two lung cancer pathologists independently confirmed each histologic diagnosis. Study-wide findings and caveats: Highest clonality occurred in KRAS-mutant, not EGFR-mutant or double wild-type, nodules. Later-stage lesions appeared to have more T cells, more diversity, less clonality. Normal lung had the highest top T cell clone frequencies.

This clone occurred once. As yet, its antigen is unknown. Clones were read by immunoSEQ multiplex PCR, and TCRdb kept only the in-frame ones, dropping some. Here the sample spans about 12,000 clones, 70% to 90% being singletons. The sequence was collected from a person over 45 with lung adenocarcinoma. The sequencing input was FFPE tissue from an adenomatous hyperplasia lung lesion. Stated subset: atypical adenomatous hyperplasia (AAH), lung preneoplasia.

In nucleotides, the CDR3 is TGTGCCAGCAGCCCCGGGACGGAGGAAAAACTGTTTTTT. Its protein product is CASSPGTEEKLFF. J is TRBJ1-4 and V is TRBV9; possible D gene TRBD1, 5 bases. The germline CDR1 and CDR2 sequences are SGDLS and YYNGEE. The CDR3 length is 13 residues. Trimming stripped 4 bases from V and 8 bases from J, with 12 bases between.